The rows below give T cell receptor beta chains drawn from one sample of a study of kidney transplant recipient with SARS-CoV-2 infection. TCRdb re-called the reads with MiXCR, one entry per CDR3 protein. The profile covers approximately 250,000 distinct CDR3 sequences, with roughly 26% appearing a single time and about 7% taken by the ten largest. The source material was a blood sample, sampled at baseline and on day 111 from a kidney transplant recipient. The receptor set was obtained from a male patient in his thirties who had COVID-19 and was a kidney transplant recipient. Among the T cells, some may be from the graft donor. CDR3s include the opening cysteine and the closing phenylalanine or tryptophan. A D gene is named only where the DNA matches it firmly. Size tells how often a clone was seen (once, few, many) or the class of an expanded clone, and some rows leave it out.

abundance	v_gene	d_gene	j_gene	CDR3nt	CDR3aa
many	TRBV5-4	.	TRBJ1-2	TGTGCCAGCCTTTATTACGTACCAGGAAAGACCTATGGCTACACCTTC	CASLYYVPGKTYGYTF
.	TRBV29-1	TRBD1	TRBJ2-7	TGCAGCGTTATGCAGGGGGAGCCCTACGAGCAGTACTTC	CSVMQGEPYEQYF
many	TRBV3-1	.	TRBJ1-2	TGTGCCAGCAGCAAAGCGTGCACCCTTCGAAAGACCTATGGCTACACCTTC	CASSKACTLRKTYGYTF
.	TRBV18	.	TRBJ2-5	TGTGCCAGCTCAGCGGAGCTACAGGGCCAATGGGCCTTTCAAGAGACCCAGTACTTC	CASSAELQGQWAFQETQYF
many	TRBV10-1	.	TRBJ2-7	TGCGCCAGCAGTGAGTCAAGACGCGGAGGCGAGCAGTACTTC	CASSESRRGGEQYF
.	TRBV11-2	.	TRBJ2-1	TGTGCCAGCAGCTCCCTCTTCGATCGGGAGCAAAGGGATGAGCAGTTCTTC	CASSSLFDREQRDEQFF
many	TRBV29-1	.	TRBJ2-1	TGCAGCGGGACAGCCGGGGCGGCCCACAATGAGCAGTTCTTC	CSGTAGAAHNEQFF
many	TRBV19	TRBD1	TRBJ1-2	TGTGCCAGTAGCCCCGAGGGGGCGGTCGGCTACACCTTC	CASSPEGAVGYTF
many	TRBV12-3/TRBV12-4	.	TRBJ1-5	TGTGCCAGCAGTTTCATGGTAAATCAGCCCCAGCATTTT	CASSFMVNQPQHF
.	TRBV9	TRBD1	TRBJ2-1	TGTGCCAGCAGCTCTAAGACAGGGAGCTCCTACAATGAGCAGTTCTTC	CASSSKTGSSYNEQFF
many	TRBV6-4	.	TRBJ1-5	TGTGCCAGCAGCGTCGGGGGCAATCAGCCCCAGCATTTT	CASSVGGNQPQHF
few	TRBV5-1	.	TRBJ1-2	TGCGCCAGCAGCTTGTTTGAACAGACCCATGGCTACACCTTC	CASSLFEQTHGYTF
few	TRBV5-1	.	TRBJ2-5	TGCGCCAGCAGCTTGGCGCGGGCGCAACAAGAGACCCAGTACTTC	CASSLARAQQETQYF
many	TRBV5-3	.	TRBJ1-2	TGTGCCAGAGGATCCAGAGTGGTGAGAAAGACCTATGGCTACACCTTC	CARGSRVVRKTYGYTF
many	TRBV3-1	.	TRBJ2-2	TGTGCCAGCAGCGCCAGCTGTCCCATTTCAGGCTTGACCGGGGAGCTGTTTTTT	CASSASCPISGLTGELFF
few	TRBV9	.	TRBJ2-1	TGTGCCAGCAGCCAAGGGAGGAGCTCCTACAATGAGCAGTTCTTC	CASSQGRSSYNEQFF
many	TRBV20-1	.	TRBJ2-7	TGCAGTGCCCGCACCGGGGGCCTGGCCGAGCAGTACTTC	CSARTGGLAEQYF
.	TRBV7-2	.	TRBJ1-5	TGTGCCAGCAGCTTAGCTGCAGGGCAGGGTGATCAGCCCCAGCATTTT	CASSLAAGQGDQPQHF
many	TRBV6-5	.	TRBJ2-7	TGTGCCAGCAGTTACCGTTTTTCGCCCAGAAACTACGAGCAGTACTTC	CASSYRFSPRNYEQYF
.	TRBV6-9	.	TRBJ1-2	TGTGCCAGCAGTTCTGGGATGCCTTACGGAAAGACCTATGGCTACACCTTC	CASSSGMPYGKTYGYTF
.	TRBV28	TRBD2	TRBJ2-3	TGTGCCAGCGGTCAAGCGGGAGGGGCTACGCAGTATTTT	CASGQAGGATQYF
many	TRBV4-2	TRBD1	TRBJ2-3	TGTGCCAGCAGCCGTGGGGGACAGGGGAGAGATACGCAGTATTTT	CASSRGGQGRDTQYF
many	TRBV28	.	TRBJ1-5	TGTGCCAGCAGTTTAAGTTGGAGCGGGAGACAGCCCCAGCATTTT	CASSLSWSGRQPQHF
many	TRBV12-3/TRBV12-4	.	TRBJ2-4	TGTGCCAGCAGGGGGGACAAAAACATTCAGTACTTC	CASRGDKNIQYF
many	TRBV11-1	.	TRBJ1-2	TGTGCCAGCAGCCAGGCTGCTAAGGCTGGAAAGACCTATGGCTACACCTTC	CASSQAAKAGKTYGYTF
many	TRBV16	.	TRBJ1-2	TGTGCCAGCAGCTATAGCGGGGTCGTTAGAAAGACCTATGGCTACACCTTC	CASSYSGVVRKTYGYTF
many	TRBV12-3/TRBV12-4	.	TRBJ1-2	TGTGCCAGCAGTAACGAGACCAGCTTCCGAAAGACCTATGGCTACACCTTC	CASSNETSFRKTYGYTF
many	TRBV12-3/TRBV12-4	TRBD2	TRBJ2-5	TGTGCCAGCAGTTTTCGTGGGATAGCGGGAGAGTGGGGCCTACAAGAGACCCAGTACTTC	CASSFRGIAGEWGLQETQYF
many	TRBV29-1	.	TRBJ1-3	TGCAGCGTTGATTTACAATCCGGAAACACCATATATTTT	CSVDLQSGNTIYF
many	TRBV19	.	TRBJ1-6	TGTGCCAGTACTTCGTCCCAGGGATTAGGGAATTCACCCCTCCACTTT	CASTSSQGLGNSPLHF
many	TRBV20-1	.	TRBJ2-7	TGCAGTGCTAGAGTGGGCCCTTGGGAGCAGTACTTC	CSARVGPWEQYF
many	TRBV6-5	.	TRBJ1-5	TGTGCCAGCAGCTCTCACCAGCGGAATCAGCCCCAGCATTTT	CASSSHQRNQPQHF
few	TRBV7-2	TRBD2	TRBJ2-1	TGTGCCAGCAGCTTAGTAGGCGGGAGTCAAGGGCAGTTCTTC	CASSLVGGSQGQFF
many	TRBV7-9	.	TRBJ2-5	TGTGCCAGCAGCCCTGTGTTCGACAGGGAGACCCAGTACTTC	CASSPVFDRETQYF
.	TRBV2	TRBD2	TRBJ2-3	TGTGCCAGCAACACGGGACTAGCGGGGTCAAATACGCAGTATTTT	CASNTGLAGSNTQYF